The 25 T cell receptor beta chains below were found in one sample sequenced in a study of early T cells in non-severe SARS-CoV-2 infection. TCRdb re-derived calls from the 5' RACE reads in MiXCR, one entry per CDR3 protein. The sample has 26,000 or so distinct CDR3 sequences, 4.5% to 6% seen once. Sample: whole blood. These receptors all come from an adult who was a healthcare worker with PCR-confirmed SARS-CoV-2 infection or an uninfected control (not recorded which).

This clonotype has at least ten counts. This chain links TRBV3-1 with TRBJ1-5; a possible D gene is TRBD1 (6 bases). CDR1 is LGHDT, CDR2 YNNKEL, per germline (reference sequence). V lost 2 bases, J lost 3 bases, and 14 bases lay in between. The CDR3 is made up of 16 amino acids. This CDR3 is CASSQTGQVLNQPQHF. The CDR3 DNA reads TGTGCCAGCAGCCAAACGGGACAAGTCCTCAATCAGCCCCAGCATTTT.

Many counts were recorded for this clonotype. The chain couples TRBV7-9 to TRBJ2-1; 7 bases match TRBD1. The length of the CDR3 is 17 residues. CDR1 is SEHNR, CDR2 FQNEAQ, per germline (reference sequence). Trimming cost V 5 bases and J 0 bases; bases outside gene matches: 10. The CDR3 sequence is CASSPRQGLGSYNEQFF. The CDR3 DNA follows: TGTGCCAGCAGCCCGCGACAGGGTCTGGGCTCCTACAATGAGCAGTTCTTC.

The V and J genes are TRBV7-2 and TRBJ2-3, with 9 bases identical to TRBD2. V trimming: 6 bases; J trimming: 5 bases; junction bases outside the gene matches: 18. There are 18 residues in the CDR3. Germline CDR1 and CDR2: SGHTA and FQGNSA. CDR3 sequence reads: CASRHKLIAGADRDTQYF. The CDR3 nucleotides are TGTGCCAGCAGGCATAAACTCATAGCGGGGGCCGACAGAGATACGCAGTATTTT. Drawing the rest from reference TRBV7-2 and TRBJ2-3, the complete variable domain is GAGVSQSPSNKVTEKGKDVELRCDPISGHTALYWYRQSLGQGLEFLIYFQGNSAPDKSGLPSDRFSAERTGGSVSTLTIQRTQQEDSAVYLCASRHKLIAGADRDTQYFGPGTRLTVL.

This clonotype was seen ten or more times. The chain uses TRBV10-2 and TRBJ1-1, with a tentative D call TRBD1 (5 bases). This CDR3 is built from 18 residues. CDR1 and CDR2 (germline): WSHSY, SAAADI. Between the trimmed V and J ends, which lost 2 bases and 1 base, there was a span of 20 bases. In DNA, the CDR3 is TGCGCCAGCAGTGAGGAAGTAGGTAGCGCAGGGAAGAACACTGAAGCTTTCTTT. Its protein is CASSEEVGSAGKNTEAFF.

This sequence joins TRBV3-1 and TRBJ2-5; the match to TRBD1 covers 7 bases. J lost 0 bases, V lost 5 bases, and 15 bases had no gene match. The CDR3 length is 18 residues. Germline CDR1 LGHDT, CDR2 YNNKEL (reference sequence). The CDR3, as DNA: TGTGCCAGCAGCGCTACCGGGACAGCTGTCTTCAACCAAGAGACCCAGTACTTC. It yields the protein CASSATGTAVFNQETQYF.

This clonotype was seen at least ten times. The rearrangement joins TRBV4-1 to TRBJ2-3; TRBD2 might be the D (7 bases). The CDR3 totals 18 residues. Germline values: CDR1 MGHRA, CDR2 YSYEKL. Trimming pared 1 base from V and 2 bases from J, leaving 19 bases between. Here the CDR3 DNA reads TGCGCCAGCAGCCAAGGACGGGGGGACAAACGATACACAGATACGCAGTATTTT. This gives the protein CASSQGRGDKRYTDTQYF.

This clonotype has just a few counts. In DNA, the CDR3 is TGTGCCAGCAGCCAGACAGGGCGCCTTGAAGCTTTCTTT. Translated: CASSQTGRLEAFF. The chain couples TRBV6-5 to TRBJ1-1; 7 bases align to TRBD1. This CDR3 has 13 amino acids. Germline CDR1 is MNHEY and CDR2 is SVGAGI. V was pared by 6 bases and J by 7 bases, with 8 bases of the junction left unmatched.

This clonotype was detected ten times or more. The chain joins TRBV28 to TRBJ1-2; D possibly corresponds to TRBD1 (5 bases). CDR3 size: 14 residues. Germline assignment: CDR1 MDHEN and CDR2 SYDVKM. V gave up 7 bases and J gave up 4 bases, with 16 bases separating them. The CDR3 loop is CASTLGRQAYGYTF. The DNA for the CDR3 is TGTGCCAGCACCCTGGGACGGCAGGCCTATGGCTACACCTTC.

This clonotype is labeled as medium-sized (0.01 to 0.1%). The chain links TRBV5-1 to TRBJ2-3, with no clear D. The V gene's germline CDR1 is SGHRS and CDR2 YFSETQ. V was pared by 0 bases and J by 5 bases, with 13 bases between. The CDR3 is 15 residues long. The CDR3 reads CASSLEEPLGDTQYF. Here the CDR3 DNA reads TGCGCCAGCAGCTTGGAAGAACCGCTCGGAGATACGCAGTATTTT.

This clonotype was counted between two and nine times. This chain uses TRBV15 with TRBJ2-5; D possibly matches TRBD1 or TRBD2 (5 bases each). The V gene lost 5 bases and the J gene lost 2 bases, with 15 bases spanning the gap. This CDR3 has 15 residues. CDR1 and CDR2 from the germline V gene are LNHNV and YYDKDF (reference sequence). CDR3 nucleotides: TGTGCCACCAGCGGCCTCGGGACCCCGCAAGAGACCCAGTACTTC. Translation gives CATSGLGTPQETQYF.

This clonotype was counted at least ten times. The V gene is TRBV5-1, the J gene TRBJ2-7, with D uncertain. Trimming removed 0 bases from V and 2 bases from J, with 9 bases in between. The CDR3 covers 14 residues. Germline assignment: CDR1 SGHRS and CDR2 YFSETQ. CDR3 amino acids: CASSLDGSTYEQYF. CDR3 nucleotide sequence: TGCGCCAGCAGCTTGGATGGCAGCACCTACGAGCAGTACTTC.

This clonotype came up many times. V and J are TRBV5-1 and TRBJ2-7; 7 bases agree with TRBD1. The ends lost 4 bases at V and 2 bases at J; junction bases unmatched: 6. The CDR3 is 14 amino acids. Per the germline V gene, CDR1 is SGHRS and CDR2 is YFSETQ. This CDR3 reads CASSADRVTYEQYF. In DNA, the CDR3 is TGCGCCAGCAGCGCCGACAGGGTAACCTACGAGCAGTACTTC. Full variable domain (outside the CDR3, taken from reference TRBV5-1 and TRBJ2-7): KAGVTQTPRYLIKTRGQQVTLSCSPISGHRSVSWYQQTPGQGLQFLFEYFSETQRNKGNFPGRFSGRQFSNSRSEMNVSTLELGDSALYLCASSADRVTYEQYFGPGTRLTVT.

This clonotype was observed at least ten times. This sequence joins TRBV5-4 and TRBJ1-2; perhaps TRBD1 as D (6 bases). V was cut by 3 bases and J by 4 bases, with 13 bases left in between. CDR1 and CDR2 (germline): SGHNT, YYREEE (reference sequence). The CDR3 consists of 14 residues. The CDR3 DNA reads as TGTGCCAGCAGCTCATTACAGGGTGGCTATGGCTACACCTTC. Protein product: CASSSLQGGYGYTF.

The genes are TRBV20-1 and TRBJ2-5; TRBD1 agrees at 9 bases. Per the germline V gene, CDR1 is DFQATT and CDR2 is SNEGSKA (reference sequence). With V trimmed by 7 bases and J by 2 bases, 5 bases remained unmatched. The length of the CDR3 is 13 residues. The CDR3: CSVRDRAQETQYF. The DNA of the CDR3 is TGCAGTGTTCGGGACAGGGCGCAAGAGACCCAGTACTTC.

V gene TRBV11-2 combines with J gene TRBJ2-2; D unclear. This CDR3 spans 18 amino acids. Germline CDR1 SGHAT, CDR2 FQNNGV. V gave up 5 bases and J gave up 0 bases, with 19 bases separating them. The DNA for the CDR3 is TGTGCCAGCAGCGGTAACCTCCTTGTGAAAGCGAACACCGGGGAGCTGTTTTTT. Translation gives CASSGNLLVKANTGELFF.

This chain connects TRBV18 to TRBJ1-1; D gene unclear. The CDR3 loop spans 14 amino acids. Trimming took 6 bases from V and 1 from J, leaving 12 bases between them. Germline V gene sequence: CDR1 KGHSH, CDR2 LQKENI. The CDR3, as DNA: TGTGCCAGCTCCCCGACCTATGGGAACACTGAAGCTTTCTTT. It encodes CASSPTYGNTEAFF.

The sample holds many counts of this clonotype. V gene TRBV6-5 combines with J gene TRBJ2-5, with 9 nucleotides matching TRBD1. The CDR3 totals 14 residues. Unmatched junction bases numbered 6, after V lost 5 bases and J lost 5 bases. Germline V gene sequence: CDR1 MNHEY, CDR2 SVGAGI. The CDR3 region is CASSPGTGPETQYF. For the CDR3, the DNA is TGTGCCAGCAGTCCGGGGACAGGGCCGGAGACCCAGTACTTC.

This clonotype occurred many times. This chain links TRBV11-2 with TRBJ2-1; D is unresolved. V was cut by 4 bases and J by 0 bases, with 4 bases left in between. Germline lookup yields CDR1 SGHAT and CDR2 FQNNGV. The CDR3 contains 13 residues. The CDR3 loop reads CASSSRSYNEQFF. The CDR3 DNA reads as TGTGCCAGCAGCTCACGCTCCTACAATGAGCAGTTCTTC.

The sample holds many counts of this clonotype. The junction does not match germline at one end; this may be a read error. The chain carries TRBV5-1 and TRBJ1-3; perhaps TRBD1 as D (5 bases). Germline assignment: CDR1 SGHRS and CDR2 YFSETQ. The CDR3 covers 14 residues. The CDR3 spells CASSLEGSGDTIYF. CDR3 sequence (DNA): TGCGCCAGCAGCTTGGAGGGGAGTGGAGACACCATATATTTT.

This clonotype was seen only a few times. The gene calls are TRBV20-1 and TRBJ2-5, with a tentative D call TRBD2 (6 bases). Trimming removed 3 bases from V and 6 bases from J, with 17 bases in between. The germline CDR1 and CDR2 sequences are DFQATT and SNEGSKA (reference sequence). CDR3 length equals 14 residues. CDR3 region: CSASISGRQQTQYF. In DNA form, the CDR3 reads TGCAGTGCTAGTATAAGCGGGCGGCAACAGACCCAGTACTTC.

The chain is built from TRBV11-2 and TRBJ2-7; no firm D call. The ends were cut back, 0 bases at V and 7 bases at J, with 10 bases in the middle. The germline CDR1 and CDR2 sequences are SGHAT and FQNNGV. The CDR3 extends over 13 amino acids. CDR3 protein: CASSLDSLLEQYF. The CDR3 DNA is TGTGCCAGCAGCTTAGATTCCCTTTTGGAGCAGTACTTC.

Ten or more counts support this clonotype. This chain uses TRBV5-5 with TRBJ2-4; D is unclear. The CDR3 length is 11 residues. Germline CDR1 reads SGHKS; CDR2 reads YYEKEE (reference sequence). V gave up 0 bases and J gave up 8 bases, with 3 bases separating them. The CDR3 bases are TGTGCCAGCAGCTTGGGGGACATTCAGTACTTC. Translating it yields CASSLGDIQYF.

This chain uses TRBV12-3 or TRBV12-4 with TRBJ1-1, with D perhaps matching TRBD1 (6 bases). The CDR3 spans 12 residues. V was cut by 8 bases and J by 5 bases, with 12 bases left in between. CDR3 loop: CASPGRGTEAFF. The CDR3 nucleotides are TGTGCCAGCCCTGGAAGGGGGACTGAAGCTTTCTTT.

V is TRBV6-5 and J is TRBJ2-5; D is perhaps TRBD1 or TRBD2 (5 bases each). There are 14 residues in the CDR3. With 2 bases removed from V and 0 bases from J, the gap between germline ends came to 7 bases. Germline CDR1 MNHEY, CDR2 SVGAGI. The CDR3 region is CASSYRDHQETQYF. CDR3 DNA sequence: TGTGCCAGCAGTTACCGGGACCACCAAGAGACCCAGTACTTC.

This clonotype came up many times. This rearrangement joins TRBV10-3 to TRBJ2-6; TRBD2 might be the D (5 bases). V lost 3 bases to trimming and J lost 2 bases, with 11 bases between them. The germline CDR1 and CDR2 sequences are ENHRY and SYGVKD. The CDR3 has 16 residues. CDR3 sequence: CAISDFPGAGANVLTF. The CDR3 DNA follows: TGTGCCATCAGTGATTTCCCCGGGGCTGGGGCCAACGTCCTGACTTTC.